These T cell receptor beta chains were read from a single sample in a study of blood T cell repertoires in COVID-19. The data were produced by immunoSEQ multiplex PCR, yet TCRdb's version contains in-frame clones alone and is incomplete. The profile shows tens of thousands of clones, 85% to 90% of them singletons. Sequenced input: peripheral blood. The receptors were gathered from a woman aged 55 to 70 with COVID-19, enrolled during active disease. The CDR3 runs from the conserved cysteine through the conserved F or W. D genes are given only for firm matches. Size tells how often a clone was seen (once, few, many) or the class of an expanded clone, and some rows leave it out.

v_gene,j_gene,d_gene,abundance,CDR3nt,CDR3aa
TRBV7-2,TRBJ1-1,-,once,TGTGCCAGCAGCATCGGACAGAACACTGAAGCTTTCTTT,CASSIGQNTEAFF
TRBV6-5,TRBJ1-6,TRBD1,-,TGTGCCAGCAGTTACTCGAGTCAGGGGGCGAATTCACCCCTCCACTTT,CASSYSSQGANSPLHF
TRBV5-8,TRBJ1-2,-,-,TGTGCCAGCAGCCCGGCGGGGCGCATAATTGGCTACACCTTC,CASSPAGRIIGYTF
TRBV7-9,TRBJ2-1,TRBD2,-,TGTGCCAGCAGCCCCCCAGTTAGCGGGAGCTTGGGGTCCTACAATGAGCAGTTCTTC,CASSPPVSGSLGSYNEQFF
TRBV7-2,TRBJ1-1,-,-,TGTGCCAGCAGCTTAGCGTTCACAGACACTGAAGCTTTCTTT,CASSLAFTDTEAFF
TRBV9,TRBJ2-5,-,-,TGTGCCAGCAGCGTAGGCACCCTACACAGGGACCAAGAGACCCAGTACTTC,CASSVGTLHRDQETQYF
TRBV15,TRBJ1-5,TRBD1,once,TGTGCCACCAGCAGATCGACAGGGATGAGCAATCAGCCCCAGCATTTT,CATSRSTGMSNQPQHF
TRBV4-3,TRBJ2-3,TRBD1,-,TGCGCCAGCAGCCGCCACGCCGGGACAGATCTAGATACGCAGTATTTT,CASSRHAGTDLDTQYF
TRBV3-1/TRBV3-2,TRBJ2-7,-,-,TGTGCCAGCAGCCGAAAAGGGGCCACCTACGAGCAGTACTTC,CASSRKGATYEQYF
TRBV7-9,TRBJ2-7,-,-,TGTGCCAGCAGCTTAGTTGCTACCCTCTCCTACGAGCAGTACTTC,CASSLVATLSYEQYF
TRBV27,TRBJ2-3,TRBD1,-,TGTGCCAGCAGTTTCCTGGGACAGGGAACAGATACGCAGTATTTT,CASSFLGQGTDTQYF
TRBV19,TRBJ2-5,TRBD1,-,TGTGCCAGTAGTTTCCAGACAGGGCACAGCCAAGAGACCCAGTACTTC,CASSFQTGHSQETQYF
TRBV7-2,TRBJ1-2,-,once,TGTGCCAGCAGCCAGCAGTGGGGGGGGAATGGCTACACCTTC,CASSQQWGGNGYTF
TRBV19,TRBJ1-2,-,-,TGTGCCAGTAGTATAGGAGAGGATGGCTACACCTTC,CASSIGEDGYTF
TRBV12-3/TRBV12-4,TRBJ1-1,-,-,TGTGCCAGCAGTCCCACAGGGATCACTGAAGCTTTCTTT,CASSPTGITEAFF
TRBV11-1,TRBJ1-2,TRBD1,-,TGTGCCAGCAGCGCACAGGGGAACTATGGCTACACCTTC,CASSAQGNYGYTF
TRBV4-3,TRBJ2-7,-,-,TGCGCCAGCAGCCAACCGGGCTCCTACGAGCAGTACTTC,CASSQPGSYEQYF
TRBV11-3,TRBJ2-7,TRBD1,-,TGTGCCAGCAGCTTCGCAGGGGGCTACGAGCAGTACTTC,CASSFAGGYEQYF
TRBV30,TRBJ1-2,-,-,TGTGCCTGGACCCAGGGGTCAGAGAGACTCCACTTC,CAWTQGSERLHF
TRBV7-9,TRBJ1-2,-,-,TGTGCCAGCAACCCTCTGGCAGGGTTGAATGGCTACACCTTC,CASNPLAGLNGYTF
TRBV11-1,TRBJ2-7,-,-,TGTGCCAGCAGCGCTGGGACACATCGGCAGTACTTC,CASSAGTHRQYF
TRBV2,TRBJ1-1,-,-,TGTGCCAGCAGTGAATTCTATTTTGAAGCTTTCTTT,CASSEFYFEAFF
TRBV6-6,TRBJ1-2,TRBD1,-,TGTGCCAGCAGTTACACAGGGGGCGGGTATGGCTACACCTTC,CASSYTGGGYGYTF
TRBV3-1/TRBV3-2,TRBJ2-5,TRBD2,-,TGTGCCAGCAGCCAAGATCGGGCGGGAGGTGGGGAGACCCAGTACTTC,CASSQDRAGGGETQYF